This TCR beta chain is from a study of blood T cell repertoires in COVID-19. About the study: The United States, Italy and Spain supplied acute and convalescent COVID-19 samples. Sources were T cells, B-cell-depleted T cells, or PBMCs; the material itself was cDNA or gDNA.

Original processing notes: Reference gene primers were amplified, and this amplification served to estimate nucleated cell counts. Repertoires were generated with immunoSEQ multiplex PCR, while TCRdb's copy carries only in-frame clones and drops some. V and J calls and clone size follow that table, whereas D and trimming were derived from the DNA. The table shows tens of thousands of clones, with around 94% occurring only once. Germline V lookup: CDR1 MNHEY, CDR2 SVGAGI. The CDR3 is 14 residues long. V gave up 7 bases and J gave up 7 bases; unmatched junction bases: 6. Input material: peripheral blood. V is TRBV6-5 and J is TRBJ1-4; TRBD1 matches at 10 bases. The receptor comes from a human donor in a cohort sampled during active COVID-19. Written as DNA, the CDR3 is TGTGCCAGCATTCGGGACAGGGGAGGTGAAAAACTGTTTTTT. This translates into CASIRDRGGEKLFF.